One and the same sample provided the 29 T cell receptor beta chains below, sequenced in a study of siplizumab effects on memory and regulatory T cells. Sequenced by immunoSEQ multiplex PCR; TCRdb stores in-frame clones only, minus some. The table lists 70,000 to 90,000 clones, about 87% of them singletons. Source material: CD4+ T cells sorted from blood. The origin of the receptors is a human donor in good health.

Here the CDR3 DNA reads TGCGCCAGCAGCTTGCAGGTGGCAGGCCTTAACTATGGCTACACCTTC. Encoded protein: CASSLQVAGLNYGYTF. The V and J genes are TRBV5-1 and TRBJ1-2, with D unclear. The V end was cut by 1 base, the J end by 1 base, with 14 bases between. The germline CDR1 and CDR2 sequences are SGHRS and YFSETQ. CDR3 length: 16 residues.

CDR3 nucleotides: TGTGCCAGTAGAAACAGCTTCATGAACACTGAAGCTTTCTTT. Translating it yields CASRNSFMNTEAFF. The chain uses TRBV19 and TRBJ1-1; D gene unclear. V was shortened by 6 bases and J by 0 bases, with 11 bases between the two germline ends. This CDR3 comprises 14 residues. CDR1 is LNHDA, CDR2 SQIVND, per germline (reference sequence). Combining the CDR3 with reference TRBV19 and TRBJ1-1 gives the whole variable domain DGGITQSPKYLFRKEGQNVTLSCEQNLNHDAMYWYRQDPGQGLRLIYYSQIVNDFQKGDIAEGYSVSREKKESFPLTVTSAQKNPTAFYLCASRNSFMNTEAFFGQGTRLTVV.

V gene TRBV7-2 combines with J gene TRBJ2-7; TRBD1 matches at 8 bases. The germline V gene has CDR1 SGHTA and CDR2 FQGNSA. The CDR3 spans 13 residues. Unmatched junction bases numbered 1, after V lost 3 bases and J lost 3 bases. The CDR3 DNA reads TGTGCCAGCAGCTTCGGGACAGGCTACGAGCAGTACTTC. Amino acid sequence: CASSFGTGYEQYF. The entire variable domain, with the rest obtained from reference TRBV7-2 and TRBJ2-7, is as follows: GAGVSQSPSNKVTEKGKDVELRCDPISGHTALYWYRQSLGQGLEFLIYFQGNSAPDKSGLPSDRFSAERTGGSVSTLTIQRTQQEDSAVYLCASSFGTGYEQYFGPGTRLTVT.

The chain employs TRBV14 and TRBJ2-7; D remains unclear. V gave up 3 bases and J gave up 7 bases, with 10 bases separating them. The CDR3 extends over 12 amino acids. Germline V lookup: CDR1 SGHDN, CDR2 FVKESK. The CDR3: CASSQERIEQYF. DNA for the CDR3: TGTGCCAGCAGCCAGGAAAGAATAGAGCAGTACTTC.

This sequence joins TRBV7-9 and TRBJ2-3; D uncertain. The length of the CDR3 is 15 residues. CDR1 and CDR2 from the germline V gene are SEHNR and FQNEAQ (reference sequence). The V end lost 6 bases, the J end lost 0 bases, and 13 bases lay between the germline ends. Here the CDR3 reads CASSLGPASTDTQYF. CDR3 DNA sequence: TGTGCCAGCAGTCTTGGACCAGCTAGCACAGATACGCAGTATTTT.

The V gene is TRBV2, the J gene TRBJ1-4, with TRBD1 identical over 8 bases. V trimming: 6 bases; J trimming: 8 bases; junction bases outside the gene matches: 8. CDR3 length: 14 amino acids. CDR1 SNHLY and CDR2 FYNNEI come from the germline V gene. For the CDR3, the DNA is TGTGCCAGCAGGGACAGGGCCTTTCGGGAAAAACTGTTTTTT. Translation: CASRDRAFREKLFF.

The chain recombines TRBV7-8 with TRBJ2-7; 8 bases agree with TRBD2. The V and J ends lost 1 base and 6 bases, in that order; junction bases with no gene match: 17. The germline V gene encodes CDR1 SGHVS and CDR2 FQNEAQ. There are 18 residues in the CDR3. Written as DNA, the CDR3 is TGTGCCAGCAGCTTAGTGTCGGGACTAGGGATTCATGGGAGCGAGCAGTACTTC. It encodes CASSLVSGLGIHGSEQYF.

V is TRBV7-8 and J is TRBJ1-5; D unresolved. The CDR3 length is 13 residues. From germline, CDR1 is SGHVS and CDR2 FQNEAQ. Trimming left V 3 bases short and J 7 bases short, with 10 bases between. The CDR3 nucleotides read TGTGCCAGCAGCTTGGATCAAGGGCAGCCCCAGCATTTT. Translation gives CASSLDQGQPQHF.

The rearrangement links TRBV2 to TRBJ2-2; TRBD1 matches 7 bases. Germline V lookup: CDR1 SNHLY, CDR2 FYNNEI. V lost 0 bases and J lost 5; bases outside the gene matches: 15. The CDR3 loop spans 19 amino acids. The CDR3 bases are TGTGCCAGCAGTGAAGCAGGGTCAGGGGGTATAACTTATACCGGGGAGCTGTTTTTT. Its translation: CASSEAGSGGITYTGELFF.

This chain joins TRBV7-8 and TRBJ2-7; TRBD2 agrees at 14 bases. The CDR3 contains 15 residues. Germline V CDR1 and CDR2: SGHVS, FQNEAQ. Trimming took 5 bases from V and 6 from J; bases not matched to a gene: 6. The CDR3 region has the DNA TGTGCCAGCAGCGACGGGACTAGCGGGAGTAGCGAGCAGTACTTC. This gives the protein CASSDGTSGSSEQYF.

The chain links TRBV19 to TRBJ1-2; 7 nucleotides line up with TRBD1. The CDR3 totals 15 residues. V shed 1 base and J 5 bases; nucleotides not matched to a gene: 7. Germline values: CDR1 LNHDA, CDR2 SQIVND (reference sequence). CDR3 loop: CASSIAGQVLYGYTF. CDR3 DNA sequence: TGTGCCAGTAGTATAGCTGGACAGGTCCTATATGGCTACACCTTC.

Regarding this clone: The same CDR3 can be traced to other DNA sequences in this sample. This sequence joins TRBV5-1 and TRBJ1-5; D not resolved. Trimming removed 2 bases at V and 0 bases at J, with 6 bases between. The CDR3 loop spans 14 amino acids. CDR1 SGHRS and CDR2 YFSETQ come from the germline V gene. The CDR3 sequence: CASSLDGSNQPQHF. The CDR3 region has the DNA TGCGCCAGCAGCTTAGACGGTAGCAATCAGCCCCAGCATTTT.

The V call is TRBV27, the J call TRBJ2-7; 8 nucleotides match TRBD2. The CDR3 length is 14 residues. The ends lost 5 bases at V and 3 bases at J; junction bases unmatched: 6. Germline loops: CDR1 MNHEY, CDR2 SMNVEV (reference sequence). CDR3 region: CASSRAGEGYEQYF. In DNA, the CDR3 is TGTGCCAGCAGTAGAGCGGGAGAGGGCTACGAGCAGTACTTC.

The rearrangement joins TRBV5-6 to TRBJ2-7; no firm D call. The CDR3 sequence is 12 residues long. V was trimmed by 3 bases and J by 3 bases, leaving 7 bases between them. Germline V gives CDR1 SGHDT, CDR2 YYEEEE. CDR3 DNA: TGTGCCAGCAGCTCCGCAGACTACGAGCAGTACTTC. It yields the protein CASSSADYEQYF.

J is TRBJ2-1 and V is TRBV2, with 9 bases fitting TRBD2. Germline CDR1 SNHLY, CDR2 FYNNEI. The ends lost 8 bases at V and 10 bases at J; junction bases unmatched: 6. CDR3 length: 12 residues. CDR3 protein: CASGTSIREQFF. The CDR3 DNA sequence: TGTGCCAGCGGGACTAGCATACGGGAGCAGTTCTTC.

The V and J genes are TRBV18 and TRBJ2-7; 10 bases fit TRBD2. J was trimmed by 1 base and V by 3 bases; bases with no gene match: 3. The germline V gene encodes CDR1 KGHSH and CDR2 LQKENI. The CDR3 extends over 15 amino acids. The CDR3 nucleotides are TGTGCCAGCTCACCCTTAGCGGGGGGATCCTACGAGCAGTACTTC. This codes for CASSPLAGGSYEQYF. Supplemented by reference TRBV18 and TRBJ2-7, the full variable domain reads NAGVMQNPRHLVRRRGQEARLRCSPMKGHSHVYWYRQLPEEGLKFMVYLQKENIIDESGMPKERFSAEFPKEGPSILRIQQVVRGDSAAYFCASSPLAGGSYEQYFGPGTRLTVT.

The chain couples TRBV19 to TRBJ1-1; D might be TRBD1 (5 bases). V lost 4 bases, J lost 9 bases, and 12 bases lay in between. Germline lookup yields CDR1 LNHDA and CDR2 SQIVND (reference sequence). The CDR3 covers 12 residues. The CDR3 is CASSRRTDKAFF. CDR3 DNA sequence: TGTGCCAGTAGTAGGCGGACGGACAAAGCTTTCTTT.

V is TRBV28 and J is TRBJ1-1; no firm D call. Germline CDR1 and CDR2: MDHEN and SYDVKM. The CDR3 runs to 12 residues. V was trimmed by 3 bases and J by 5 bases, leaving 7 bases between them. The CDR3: CASSFRVTEAFF. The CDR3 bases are TGTGCCAGCAGTTTTAGGGTTACTGAAGCTTTCTTT.

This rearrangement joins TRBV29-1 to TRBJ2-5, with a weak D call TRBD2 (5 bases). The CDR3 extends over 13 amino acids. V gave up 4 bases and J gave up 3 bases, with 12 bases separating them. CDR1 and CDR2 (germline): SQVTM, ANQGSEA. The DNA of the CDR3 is TGCAGCGTTGGCGAAGGGCGGGAAGAGACCCAGTACTTC. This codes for CSVGEGREETQYF.

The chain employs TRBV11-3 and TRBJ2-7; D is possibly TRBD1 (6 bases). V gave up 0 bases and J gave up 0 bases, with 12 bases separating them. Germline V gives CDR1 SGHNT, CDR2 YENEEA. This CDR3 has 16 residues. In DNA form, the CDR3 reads TGTGCCAGCAGCTTAGATTCAGCGGACAGCTCCTACGAGCAGTACTTC. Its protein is CASSLDSADSSYEQYF. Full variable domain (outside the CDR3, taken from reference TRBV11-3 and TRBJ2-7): EAGVVQSPRYKIIEKKQPVAFWCNPISGHNTLYWYLQNLGQGPELLIRYENEEAVDDSQLPKDRFSAERLKGVDSTLKIQPAELGDSAVYLCASSLDSADSSYEQYFGPGTRLTVT.

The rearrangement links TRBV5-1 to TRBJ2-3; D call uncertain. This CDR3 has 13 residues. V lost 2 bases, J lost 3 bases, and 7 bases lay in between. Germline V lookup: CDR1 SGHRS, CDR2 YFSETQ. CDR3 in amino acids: CASSLRRTDTQYF. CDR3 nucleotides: TGCGCCAGCAGCTTAAGAAGGACAGATACGCAGTATTTT. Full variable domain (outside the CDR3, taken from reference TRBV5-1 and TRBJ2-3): KAGVTQTPRYLIKTRGQQVTLSCSPISGHRSVSWYQQTPGQGLQFLFEYFSETQRNKGNFPGRFSGRQFSNSRSEMNVSTLELGDSALYLCASSLRRTDTQYFGPGTRLTVL.

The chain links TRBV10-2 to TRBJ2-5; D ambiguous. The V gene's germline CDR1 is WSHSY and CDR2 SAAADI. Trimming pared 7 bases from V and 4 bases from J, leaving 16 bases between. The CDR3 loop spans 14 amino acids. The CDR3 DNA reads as TGCGCCAGCACCAGGCGGAGCCCGGGAGAGACCCAGTACTTC. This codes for CASTRRSPGETQYF.

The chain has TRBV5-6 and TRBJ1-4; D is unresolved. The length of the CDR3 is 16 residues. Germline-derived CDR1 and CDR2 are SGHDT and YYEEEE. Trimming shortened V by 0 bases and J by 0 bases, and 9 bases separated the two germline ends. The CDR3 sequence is CASSLDRETTNEKLFF. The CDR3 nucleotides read TGTGCCAGCAGCTTGGACAGAGAGACAACTAATGAAAAACTGTTTTTT.

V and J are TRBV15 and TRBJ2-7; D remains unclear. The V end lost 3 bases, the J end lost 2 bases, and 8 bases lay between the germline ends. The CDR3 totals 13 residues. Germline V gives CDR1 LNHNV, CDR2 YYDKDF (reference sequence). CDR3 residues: CATSREGPYEQYF. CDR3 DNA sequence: TGTGCCACCAGCAGGGAAGGTCCCTACGAGCAGTACTTC.

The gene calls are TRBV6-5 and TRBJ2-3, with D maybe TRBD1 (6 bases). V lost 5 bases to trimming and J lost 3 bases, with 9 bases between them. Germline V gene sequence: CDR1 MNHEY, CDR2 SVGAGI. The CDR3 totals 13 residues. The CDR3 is CASSTTGTDTQYF. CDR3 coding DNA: TGTGCCAGCAGTACTACAGGGACAGATACGCAGTATTTT.

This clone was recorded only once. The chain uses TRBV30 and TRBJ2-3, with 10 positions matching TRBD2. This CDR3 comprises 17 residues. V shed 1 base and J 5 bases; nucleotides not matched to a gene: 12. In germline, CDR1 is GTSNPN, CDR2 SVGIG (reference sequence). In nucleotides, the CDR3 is TGTGCCTGGAGTGGCCCTGCCAGCGGGAGGGCGGAAGATACGCAGTATTTT. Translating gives CAWSGPASGRAEDTQYF.

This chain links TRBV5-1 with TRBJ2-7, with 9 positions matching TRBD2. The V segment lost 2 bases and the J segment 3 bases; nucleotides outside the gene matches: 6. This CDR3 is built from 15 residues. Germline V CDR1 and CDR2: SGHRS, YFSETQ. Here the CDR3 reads CASSFGTSSNYEQYF. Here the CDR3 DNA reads TGCGCCAGCAGCTTCGGGACTAGCAGCAACTACGAGCAGTACTTC.

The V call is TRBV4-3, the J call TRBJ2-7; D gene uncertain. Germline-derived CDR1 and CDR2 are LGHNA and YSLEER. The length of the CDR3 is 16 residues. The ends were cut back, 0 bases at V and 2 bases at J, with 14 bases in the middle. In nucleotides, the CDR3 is TGCGCCAGCAGCCAAGAATATAGGCAGCCAGCCTACGAGCAGTACTTC. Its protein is CASSQEYRQPAYEQYF.

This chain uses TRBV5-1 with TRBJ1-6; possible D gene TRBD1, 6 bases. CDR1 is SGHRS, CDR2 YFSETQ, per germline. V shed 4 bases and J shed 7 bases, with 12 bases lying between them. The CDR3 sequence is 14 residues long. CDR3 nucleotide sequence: TGCGCCAGCAGCCATCAGGGGAGGAATTCACCCCTCCACTTT. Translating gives CASSHQGRNSPLHF.